This TCR beta chain was identified during a study of glioma-infiltrating T cells. Study information: Presurgical dexamethasone in glioma patients lasted six or fewer days.

The CDR3 spans 13 residues. From germline, CDR1 is MNHEY and CDR2 SMNVEV (reference sequence). Study-wide points: Patients with low tissue-blood divergence carried a signature set of shared blood CDR3 motifs.

This clonotype was seen repeatedly, ten times or more. Antigen specificity is unknown. Sequence at one end of the junction differs from germline and may be a read error. Amplification of TCR alpha and beta CDR3 regions from RNA used iRepertoire nested multiplex PCR. MiXCR, run by TCRdb on the multiplex PCR reads, gives a single entry per CDR3 protein. The data hold around 350,000 distinct CDR3 sequences, with 35% to 45% observed a single time. This clonotype was sampled from a human donor with low-grade glioma or glioblastoma, undergoing nonglioma brain surgery, or in good health (not recorded which). The sample comprised glioma tissue, nonneoplastic brain tissue, or PBMCs (not recorded which). V is TRBV27 and J is TRBJ1-1; D remains ambiguous. The CDR3 sequence: CASSLESRLGRIF. In DNA form, the CDR3 reads TGTGCCAGCAGTTTAGAATCGCGCCTGGGCCGCATCTTT.